Sequencing of this T cell receptor (beta chain) was carried out in a study of cytomegalovirus exposure and HLA in healthy donors (TCRdb year 2017). Turning to the overall study: In an earlier analysis of around 540 of the donors, roughly 300 Gb of sequence data and 120 million or so unique TCR beta sequences from 180 million or so T cells were reported. About 300 gigabases of sequencing data and approximately 85 million unique TCR sequences were included in an early release covering 500 to 750 HLA-typed donors. The genetic ancestry cluster associated with self-reported Caucasian donors included 70% to 85% of the 398 genotyped donors. The study aimed to test whether cataloging public T cell receptors could reveal signatures of past pathogen exposure. Using immunosequencing, the study profiled T cell repertoires from about 620 subjects and related those repertoires to cytomegalovirus serostatus. A separate validation cohort of approximately 130 different subjects was used in addition to the roughly 700-subject first cohort. The study combined high-throughput TCR immunosequencing, statistical association of individual TCRs with disease status, and machine learning to predict cytomegalovirus infection status. A later analysis re-examined previously published TCR beta repertoires from roughly 650 donors and added high-resolution HLA genotyping to investigate patterns of TCR occurrence. In the later analysis, no new phenotypic data were used to find candidate immune exposures; instead, reliance was placed on TCR beta sequences and their occurrence across donors. An earlier analysis of 587 of the donors used high-throughput TCR beta sequencing to judge whether each TCR beta V gene segment behaved as functional or pseudogenic. Donor age, sex, ethnicity and CMV serostatus were compiled alongside the repertoire data. In a later genetic analysis, genome-wide SNP genotypes for about 65% of the roughly 670 donors were used, and that subset was treated as a discovery cohort. All discovery cohort repertoires had been generated on a single sequencing platform. Class I and class II HLA loci were covered by the typing at four-digit resolution. Typing coverage differed by locus: A, B, C, DRB1 and DQB1 were typed in about 620-630 donors, DQA1 in about 560, DPA1 in 600 to 610, and DPB1 in 472. About 5 DR-DQ haplotypes were handled as single units for association and clustering, since linkage in the cohort was strong. Among over 350 genotyped donors of the cohort, an average of approximately 250,000 unique TCR beta nucleotide sequences were sequenced per donor, about a sixth of them non-productive.

Receptors were amplified or captured by the immunoSEQ multiplex PCR assay. For the multiplex PCR, a mixture combining 60 forward primers for TCR Vbeta segments and 13 reverse primers for TCR Jbeta segments was used. The CDR3 region of rearranged TCR beta genes was amplified from genomic DNA with a multiplex PCR assay. The amplified TCR beta libraries were sequenced on the Illumina HiSeq System as 87-base-pair reads. The source study handled its data this way. Across the 500 to 850 repertoires, a later analysis counted 60 million to 90 million unique TCR beta chains, 9.5 million to 12 million of which were shared by at least two donors. Raw reads were error-corrected and collapsed into unique sequences with a nearest-neighbor algorithm that merged closely related sequences to remove PCR and sequencing errors. Alignment of CDR3 sequences to IMGT reference sequences was used to assign V, D and J gene segments. Each retained sequence needed at least a six-nucleotide match to both a V gene segment and a J gene segment. A rearrangement counted as productive if the CDR3 had no stop codons and remained in frame with V and J, and every other rearrangement counted as non-productive. CDR3 was defined according to IMGT convention as the region running from the second conserved V-encoded cysteine to the conserved J-encoded phenylalanine. The earlier analysis of about 590 of the donors excluded sequences that lacked an unambiguous match to a single V gene segment. In an earlier analysis of approximately 590 of the donors, V segments were called functional above 56.7% productive rearrangements and were called segregating when the between-donor standard deviation exceeded 5%. To diagnose cytomegalovirus status from the catalog of TCR beta chain sequences, a statistical classification framework was built. In a later analysis, V and J genes were assigned by comparing TCR nucleotide sequences against IMGT/GENE-DB human TR gene sequences. A later analysis assigned CDR3 sequences and most-parsimonious VDJ recombination scenarios with the TCRdist pipeline. In a later analysis, each TCR beta chain was defined by its CDR3 amino acid sequence together with its V-gene family, and reads lacking a unique V-gene family were excluded. A later analysis removed 500 to 650 highly shared, low-generation-probability nucleotide sequences to deal with suspected cross-contamination and a sequencing artifact. For each public chain, a later analysis derived a clonal expansion index from normalized ranks of inferred template counts within each repertoire. In a later analysis, generation probabilities were computed with a VDJ recombination model fitted to out-of-frame rearrangements, and the resulting probabilities were checked against IGoR. Hypergeometric tests were used in a later analysis to score TCR-TCR, TCR-HLA and TCR-CMV co-occurrence, with a repertoire-size bias correction applied to the TCR pairs. False discovery rates were estimated in a later analysis by permuting HLA or CMV assignments 20 times. In a later analysis, co-occurring TCRs were grouped using DBSCAN, with TCRdist sequence similarity added in when clustering inside HLA-allele-positive subsets. Repertoires with fewer than 30,000 or more than 120,000 public chains, plus five repertoires with anomalous nucleotide sharing, were excluded from co-occurrence clustering. The clones in this table, taken by TCRdb from immuneACCESS, are in-frame only. Not every clone is retained; where verified, under half of the shortfall comes from an unresolved V gene, and the cause of the rest is unknown. V and J calls and clone size are as listed in that table; D and trimming were resolved from the DNA. The sample table records about 170,000 clones; under 80% of these occur just once. Around 3% of the sample is held by the ten biggest clonotypes.

The germline V gene yields MDHEN for CDR1 and SYDVKM for CDR2. The CDR3, cysteine through phenylalanine, is 15 amino acids long. The kept DNA is CDR3 alone, 45 bases in frame from the first base. Trimming costs V 4 bases and J 4 bases, and their ends lie 14 bases apart. Comment on this clone: What this receptor recognizes is not known. Per-base quality was not reported, and no clone a single base away is much larger than it.

The cohort consisted of approximately 690 healthy bone marrow donors. Cohort members were all nominally healthy when sampled, although unrecorded immune exposures were likely present. The donor was CMV seronegative and belonged to the group of around 400 seronegative cohort members. Every donor gave a peripheral blood sample, and the peripheral blood mononuclear cells from that sample were used for TCR beta sequencing. Genomic DNA extraction from the blood cell samples was performed with the Qiagen DNeasy Blood Extraction Kit. General conclusions and limits of the study: In this cohort, only TCR beta chains were sequenced, and detectable features were limited by the absence of alpha or paired-chain data. In a later analysis, TCR association rates were found to vary across HLA loci, with the most associated TCRs seen for DRB1 alleles and the fewest for HLA-C alleles. Broadly in line with IMGT annotations, most TCR beta V segments showed up in productive rearrangements about 90% or about 30% of the time in an earlier analysis of some 590 of the donors. A group of highly shared sequence variants was considered likely to be a technical artifact of the sequencing pipeline. In a later analysis, HLA-associated TCR beta chains showed more clonal expansion and lower generation probabilities than non-associated chains that were equally common. A further reported finding was that TCR beta sequences accurately predicted the HLA-A and HLA-B alleles for most subjects in the first cohort. It was suggested by the authors that the approach could potentially be generalized to other disease states and immunological phenotypes. Most TCR sequences were observed very rarely across donors, whereas some public TCRs were present in many individuals. CMV serostatus was the only immune exposure information available for the cohort. Several of the top co-occurrence clusters appeared to be linked to parvovirus B19, influenza, CMV and Epstein-Barr virus, according to a later analysis. When HLA alleles, especially DR and DQ, strongly co-occurred, TCR associations were difficult to assign to individual alleles. Because counts were too low, around 18 rarely observed V segments, including chromosome 9 orphons, were left out of the earlier analysis of over 550 of the donors. Compared with the approximately 670-donor mean, donors in an Asian-associated ancestry cluster had fewer N-insertions in productive TCRs, according to a later genetic analysis. Because the 87-base-pair reads could not distinguish some IMGT-functional V segments, including TRBV6-2 and TRBV6-3, those segments were excluded. The study gave a list of 150 to 200 TCR beta chains associated with cytomegalovirus. In a later genetic analysis, a missense DCLRE1C variant was associated with V-gene and J-gene trimming of TCR beta chains, and the association was replicated in an independent cohort. Correlated functional status among segregating V segments might reflect linkage disequilibrium, but an unknown experimental factor could not be ruled out. In both the original and validation cohorts, the classifier was reported to diagnose cytomegalovirus status with high specificity and sensitivity. Roughly uniform sequencing depth across donors was assumed in presence/absence analyses, although this assumption may not hold. Three of the identified cytomegalovirus-associated TCR beta chains were confirmed in vitro to be specific for cytomegalovirus antigens. According to a later analysis, most CMV-associated TCR beta chains appeared to be HLA-restricted, and the HLA associations seemed to be driven largely by CMV exposure. Specific HLA alleles were associated with some 15,000 TCR beta sequences at a false discovery rate of 0.05 in a later analysis. HLA typing was unavailable for some donors at each locus, so association tests used only the typed subset.

The chain is made from TRBV28 and TRBJ1-3; D gene: possibly TRBD1, on 5 matching bases. Sequencing used PBMCs. The sequence was collected from a man aged 40-55 years in good health and CMV-seronegative. DNA sequence: TGTGCCAGCAGTTCGGGAGGGGAGGCGGGAAACACCATATATTTT. It specifies CASSSGGEAGNTIYF.